Shown below are 17 T cell receptor beta chains from a single sample sequenced in a study of T cell responses to AZD1222 COVID-19 vaccine. Here immunoSEQ multiplex PCR was the method, and the copy in TCRdb shows in-frame clones only, minus some. The sample records about 120,000 clones, just under 90% being singletons. The specimen was peripheral blood, collected on day 0 of AZD1222 vaccination. The receptors were gathered from an adult in good health.

J is TRBJ2-7 and V is TRBV5-1; 7 nucleotides agree with TRBD1. CDR1 and CDR2 (germline): SGHRS, YFSETQ. The length of the CDR3 is 17 residues. V shed 7 bases, J shed 3 bases, and the junction held 19 bases outside the gene matches. The CDR3 sequence is CASALRIAPGQHYEQYF. CDR3 nucleotides: TGCGCCAGCGCACTCAGAATAGCACCGGGACAGCACTACGAGCAGTACTTC.

The chain carries TRBV28 and TRBJ2-7, with 11 bases identical to TRBD2. Germline CDR1 and CDR2: MDHEN and SYDVKM. The J segment lost 2 bases and the V segment lost 7 bases, leaving 13 bases of the junction unmatched. The CDR3 has 17 amino acids. CDR3 residues: CASTGGLAAPKAYEQYF. The CDR3 DNA follows: TGTGCCAGCACTGGGGGACTAGCGGCTCCAAAGGCCTACGAGCAGTACTTC.

This clone came up once. The chain joins TRBV7-2 to TRBJ2-7, with 8 bases matching TRBD2. Germline assignment: CDR1 SGHTA and CDR2 FQGNSA. V was clipped by 5 bases and J by 4 bases; unmatched bases: 19. The CDR3 spans 18 residues. The CDR3 DNA follows: TGTGCCAGCAGCCCGACCGCCAGCGGGAGTCGGTACGGGTACGAGCAGTACTTC. It specifies CASSPTASGSRYGYEQYF.

A remark on this clone: A read error may account for a junction end that differs from germline. The chain couples TRBV29-1 to TRBJ2-1; the match to TRBD1 covers 7 bases. The CDR3 totals 16 residues. CDR1 is SQVTM, CDR2 ANQGSEA, per germline. This CDR3 is CSARKLGQAQYNEQLF. Here the CDR3 DNA reads TGCAGCGCCAGAAAACTAGGACAGGCCCAATACAATGAGCAGCTCTTC.

The chain is built from TRBV5-1 and TRBJ2-3; D is uncertain. CDR3 length equals 17 residues. Per the germline V gene, CDR1 is SGHRS and CDR2 is YFSETQ. V was shortened by 5 bases and J by 0 bases, with 19 bases between the two germline ends. In DNA form, the CDR3 reads TGCGCCAGCAGTCCCCCCTTCACAGCTCCTAGCACAGATACGCAGTATTTT. This translates into CASSPPFTAPSTDTQYF.

This clone was found once. The rearrangement links TRBV28 to TRBJ2-7; D not certain. This CDR3 has 14 amino acids. CDR1 and CDR2 (germline): MDHEN, SYDVKM. With 7 bases removed from V and 5 bases from J, the gap between germline ends came to 18 bases. In DNA, the CDR3 is TGTGCCAGCACTCGACCCTTTGGATTCCACGAGCAGTACTTC. Translating gives CASTRPFGFHEQYF.

This rearrangement joins TRBV27 to TRBJ2-7, with 7 bases identical to TRBD2. Germline V gene lookup returns CDR1 MNHEY and CDR2 SMNVEV (reference sequence). CDR3 length: 15 residues. The junction had 15 bases not matched to a gene; V was cut back by 5 bases and J by 8 bases. CDR3 sequence: CASSPQPGGLGKQYF. The CDR3 DNA is TGTGCCAGCAGTCCCCAACCGGGAGGTTTGGGCAAGCAGTACTTC.

The chain links TRBV30 to TRBJ2-2, with 7 bases fitting TRBD1. This CDR3 has 14 amino acids. After removal of 4 bases from V and 8 bases from J, the junction contained 10 bases not matched to a gene. Germline CDR1 reads GTSNPN; CDR2 reads SVGIG (reference sequence). The CDR3 loop is CAWTLRQGRGELFF. The DNA for the CDR3 is TGTGCCTGGACCCTCCGACAGGGTAGGGGGGAGCTGTTTTTT. The whole variable domain, filled in from reference TRBV30 and TRBJ2-2, reads SQTIHQWPATLVQPVGSPLSLECTVEGTSNPNLYWYRQAAGRGLQLLFYSVGIGQISSEVPQNLSASRPQDRQFILSSKKLLLSDSGFYLCAWTLRQGRGELFFGEGSRLTVL.

The V call is TRBV15, the J call TRBJ2-7, with 8 positions matching TRBD1. J gave up 4 bases and V 1 base, and 6 bases lay outside the gene matches. Germline V gene sequence: CDR1 LNHNV, CDR2 YYDKDF (reference sequence). CDR3 length: 15 residues. CDR3 DNA sequence: TGTGCCACCAGCAGAGGGGGACAGGAAGGGTACGAGCAGTACTTC. This sequence encodes CATSRGGQEGYEQYF.

This chain connects TRBV27 to TRBJ1-5; D may be TRBD1 (5 bases). The V end was cut by 5 bases, the J end by 11 bases, with 19 bases between. This CDR3 region has 14 residues. Germline CDR1 reads MNHEY; CDR2 reads SMNVEV (reference sequence). CDR3 nucleotides: TGTGCCAGCAGTCAAACCCTGACAGACAAGTCCCAGCATTTT. It is translated as CASSQTLTDKSQHF.

The chain has TRBV7-8 and TRBJ2-2; D not resolved. The V end lost 6 bases, the J end lost 7 bases, and 9 bases lay between the germline ends. The CDR3 extends over 12 amino acids. Germline values: CDR1 SGHVS, CDR2 FQNEAQ. Here the CDR3 DNA reads TGTGCCAGCAGTTTCGCAGGCGGGGAGCTGTTTTTT. Translated, it gives CASSFAGGELFF.

The rearrangement links TRBV28 to TRBJ1-5, with TRBD1 matching 9 bases. Germline loops: CDR1 MDHEN, CDR2 SYDVKM. CDR3 size: 16 residues. After removal of 6 bases from V and 3 bases from J, the junction contained 9 bases not matched to a gene. This chain's CDR3 is CASRLAGQGYNQPQHF. Written as DNA, the CDR3 is TGTGCCAGCAGGCTCGCGGGACAGGGCTACAATCAGCCCCAGCATTTT.

CDR3 loop: CASRPRAFGYTF. Here the CDR3 DNA reads TGTGCCAGCAGACCTCGGGCTTTTGGCTACACCTTC. The chain carries TRBV28 and TRBJ1-2; D remains unclear. CDR1 is MDHEN, CDR2 SYDVKM, per germline. This CDR3 comprises 12 residues. Trimming shortened V by 6 bases and J by 7 bases, and 12 bases separated the two germline ends.

The V gene is TRBV6-1, the J gene TRBJ2-1; D might be TRBD1 (5 bases). Trimming left V 1 base short and J 2 bases short, with 9 bases between. Germline V gene sequence: CDR1 MNHNS, CDR2 SASEGT. CDR3 length: 15 amino acids. CDR3 loop: CASSEEPGTYNEQFF. As DNA, the CDR3 is TGTGCCAGCAGTGAAGAGCCAGGGACCTACAATGAGCAGTTCTTC.

CDR3 sequence reads: CASSSGLAGGYEQFF. The CDR3 DNA reads as TGTGCCAGCAGCTCCGGACTAGCGGGAGGGTATGAGCAGTTCTTC. The chain combines TRBV5-4 with TRBJ2-1, with 15 nucleotides matching TRBD2. The CDR3 extends over 15 amino acids. V lost 3 bases and J lost 8; bases outside the gene matches: 3. Germline V CDR1 and CDR2: SGHNT, YYREEE (reference sequence).

This chain uses TRBV20-1 with TRBJ2-5; tentatively, D is TRBD1 (5 bases). The germline gives CDR1 DFQATT, CDR2 SNEGSKA (reference sequence). The CDR3 totals 11 residues. V was shortened by 5 bases and J by 2 bases, with 6 bases between the two germline ends. The CDR3 is CSADRQETQYF. CDR3 nucleotide sequence: TGCAGTGCTGACAGACAAGAGACCCAGTACTTC.

CDR3 region: CSVVVAVGGELFF. Written as DNA, the CDR3 is TGCAGCGTTGTCGTAGCGGTGGGCGGGGAGCTGTTTTTT. The chain combines TRBV29-1 with TRBJ2-2; D is perhaps TRBD2 (6 bases). The CDR3 extends over 13 amino acids. Germline lookup yields CDR1 SQVTM and CDR2 ANQGSEA. Trimming took 4 bases from V and 7 from J, leaving 13 bases between them.